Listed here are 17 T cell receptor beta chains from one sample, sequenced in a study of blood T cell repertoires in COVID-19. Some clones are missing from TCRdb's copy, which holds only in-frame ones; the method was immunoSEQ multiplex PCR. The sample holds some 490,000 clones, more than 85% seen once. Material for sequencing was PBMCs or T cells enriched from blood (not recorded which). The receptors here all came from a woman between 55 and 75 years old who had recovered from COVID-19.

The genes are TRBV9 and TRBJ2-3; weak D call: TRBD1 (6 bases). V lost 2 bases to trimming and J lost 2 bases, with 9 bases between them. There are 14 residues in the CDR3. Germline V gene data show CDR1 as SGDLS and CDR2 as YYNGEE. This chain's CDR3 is CASSVTGNTDTQYF. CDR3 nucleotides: TGTGCCAGCAGCGTGACAGGAAACACAGATACGCAGTATTTT.

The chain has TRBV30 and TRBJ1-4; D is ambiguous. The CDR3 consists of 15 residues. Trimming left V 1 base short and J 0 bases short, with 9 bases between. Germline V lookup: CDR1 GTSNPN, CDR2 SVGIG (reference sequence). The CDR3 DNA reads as TGTGCCTGGAGTGCTCAGTCTGCAACTAATGAAAAACTGTTTTTT. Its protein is CAWSAQSATNEKLFF. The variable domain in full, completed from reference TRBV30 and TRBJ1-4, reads SQTIHQWPATLVQPVGSPLSLECTVEGTSNPNLYWYRQAAGRGLQLLFYSVGIGQISSEVPQNLSASRPQDRQFILSSKKLLLSDSGFYLCAWSAQSATNEKLFFGSGTQLSVL.

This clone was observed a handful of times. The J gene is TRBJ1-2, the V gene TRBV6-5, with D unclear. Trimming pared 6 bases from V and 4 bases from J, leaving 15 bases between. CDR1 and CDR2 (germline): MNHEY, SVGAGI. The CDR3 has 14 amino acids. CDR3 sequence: CASRLRPASYGYTF. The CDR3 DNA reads TGTGCCAGCAGGCTCAGGCCGGCCAGCTATGGCTACACCTTC.

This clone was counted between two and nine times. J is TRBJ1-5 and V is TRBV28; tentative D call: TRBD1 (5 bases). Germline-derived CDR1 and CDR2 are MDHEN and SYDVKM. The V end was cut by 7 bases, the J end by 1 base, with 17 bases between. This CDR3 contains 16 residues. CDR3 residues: CASTTGGRLSNQPQHF. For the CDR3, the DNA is TGTGCCAGCACCACCGGGGGGAGGTTGAGCAATCAGCCCCAGCATTTT.

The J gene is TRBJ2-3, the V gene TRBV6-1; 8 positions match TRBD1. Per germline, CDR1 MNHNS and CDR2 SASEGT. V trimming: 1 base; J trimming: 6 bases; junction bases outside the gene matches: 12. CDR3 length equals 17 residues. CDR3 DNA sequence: TGTGCCAGCAGTGAAGAAGGGACAGGTCTGGGGTGGGATACGCAGTATTTT. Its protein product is CASSEEGTGLGWDTQYF.

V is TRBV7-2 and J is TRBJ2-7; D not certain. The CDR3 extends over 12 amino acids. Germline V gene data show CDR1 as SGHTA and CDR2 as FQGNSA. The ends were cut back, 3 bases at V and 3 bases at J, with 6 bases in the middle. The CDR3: CASSLISYEQYF. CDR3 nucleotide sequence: TGTGCCAGCAGCTTGATCAGCTACGAGCAGTACTTC. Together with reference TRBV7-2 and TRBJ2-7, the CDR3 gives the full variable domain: GAGVSQSPSNKVTEKGKDVELRCDPISGHTALYWYRQSLGQGLEFLIYFQGNSAPDKSGLPSDRFSAERTGGSVSTLTIQRTQQEDSAVYLCASSLISYEQYFGPGTRLTVT.

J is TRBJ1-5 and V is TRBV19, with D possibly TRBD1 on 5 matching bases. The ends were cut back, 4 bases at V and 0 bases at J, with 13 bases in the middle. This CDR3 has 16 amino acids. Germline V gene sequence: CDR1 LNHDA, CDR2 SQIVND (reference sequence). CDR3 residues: CASSTRQKNSNQPQHF. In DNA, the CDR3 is TGTGCCAGTAGTACCCGACAGAAAAATAGCAATCAGCCCCAGCATTTT.

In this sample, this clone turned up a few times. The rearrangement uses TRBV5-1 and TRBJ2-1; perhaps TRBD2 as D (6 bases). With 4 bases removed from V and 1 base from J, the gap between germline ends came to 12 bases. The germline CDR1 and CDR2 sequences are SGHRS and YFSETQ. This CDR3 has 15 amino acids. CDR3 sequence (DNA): TGCGCCAGCAGCCCCCAGGCGGGGTCCTACAATGAGCAGTTCTTC. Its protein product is CASSPQAGSYNEQFF.

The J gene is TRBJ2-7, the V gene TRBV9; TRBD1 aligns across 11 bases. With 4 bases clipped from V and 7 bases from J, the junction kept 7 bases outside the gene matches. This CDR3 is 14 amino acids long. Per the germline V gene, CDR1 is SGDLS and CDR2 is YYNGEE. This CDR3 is CASSPWDRGIEQYF. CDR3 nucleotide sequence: TGTGCCAGCAGCCCTTGGGACAGGGGGATTGAGCAGTACTTC.

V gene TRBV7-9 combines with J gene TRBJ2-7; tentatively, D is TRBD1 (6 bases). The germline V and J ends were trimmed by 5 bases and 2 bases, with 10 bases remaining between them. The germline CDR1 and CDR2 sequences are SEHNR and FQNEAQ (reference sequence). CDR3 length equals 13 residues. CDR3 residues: CASSDGQTYEQYF. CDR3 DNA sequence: TGTGCCAGCAGCGATGGACAGACCTACGAGCAGTACTTC.

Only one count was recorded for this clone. This CDR3 reads CSVALPGGSGNTIYF. The CDR3 DNA reads as TGCAGCGTTGCCCTACCCGGCGGTTCTGGAAACACCATATATTTT. The chain combines TRBV29-1 with TRBJ1-3; D unclear. Germline V gives CDR1 SQVTM, CDR2 ANQGSEA. The V end was cut by 4 bases, the J end by 1 base, with 14 bases between. The CDR3 is made up of 15 amino acids.

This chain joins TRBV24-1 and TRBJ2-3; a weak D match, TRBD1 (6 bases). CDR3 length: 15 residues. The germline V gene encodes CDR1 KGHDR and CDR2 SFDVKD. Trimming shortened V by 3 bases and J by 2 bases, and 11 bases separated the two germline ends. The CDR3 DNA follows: TGTGCCACCAGTGATGCAGGGGCCATCACAGATACGCAGTATTTT. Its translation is CATSDAGAITDTQYF.

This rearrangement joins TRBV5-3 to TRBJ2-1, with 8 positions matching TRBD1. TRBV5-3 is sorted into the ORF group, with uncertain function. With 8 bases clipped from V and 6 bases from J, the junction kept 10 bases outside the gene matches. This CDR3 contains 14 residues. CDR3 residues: CASVRRGRGNEQFF. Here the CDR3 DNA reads TGTGCCAGTGTCCGCAGGGGGCGCGGCAATGAGCAGTTCTTC.

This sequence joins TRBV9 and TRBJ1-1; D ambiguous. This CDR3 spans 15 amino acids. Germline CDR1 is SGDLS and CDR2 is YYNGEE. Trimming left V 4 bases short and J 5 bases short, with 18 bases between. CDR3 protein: CASSPSEGRSTEAFF. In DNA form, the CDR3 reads TGTGCCAGCAGCCCCTCTGAGGGCCGCTCAACTGAAGCTTTCTTT. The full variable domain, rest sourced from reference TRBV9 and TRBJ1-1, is DSGVTQTPKHLITATGQRVTLRCSPRSGDLSVYWYQQSLDQGLQFLIQYYNGEERAKGNILERFSAQQFPDLHSELNLSSLELGDSALYFCASSPSEGRSTEAFFGQGTRLTVV.

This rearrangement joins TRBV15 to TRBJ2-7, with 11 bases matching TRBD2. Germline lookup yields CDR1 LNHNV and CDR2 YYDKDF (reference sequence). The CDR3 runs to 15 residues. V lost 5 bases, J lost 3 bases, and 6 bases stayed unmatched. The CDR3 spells CATSARLAGSYEQYF. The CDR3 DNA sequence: TGTGCCACCAGCGCCCGACTAGCGGGAAGCTACGAGCAGTACTTC.

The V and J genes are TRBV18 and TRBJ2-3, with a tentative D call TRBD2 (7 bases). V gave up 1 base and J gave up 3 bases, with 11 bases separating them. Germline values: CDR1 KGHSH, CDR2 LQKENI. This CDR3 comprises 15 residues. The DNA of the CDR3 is TGTGCCAGCTCACCACGGGGGGGCAGTACAGATACGCAGTATTTT. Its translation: CASSPRGGSTDTQYF.

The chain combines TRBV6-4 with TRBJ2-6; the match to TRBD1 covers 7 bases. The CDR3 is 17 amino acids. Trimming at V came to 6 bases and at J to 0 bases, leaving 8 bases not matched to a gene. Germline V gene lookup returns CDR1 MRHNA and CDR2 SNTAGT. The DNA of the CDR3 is TGTGCCAGCAGCCCCGGGACAGCCTACTCTGGGGCCAACGTCCTGACTTTC. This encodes CASSPGTAYSGANVLTF.